These T cell receptor beta chains were read from a single sample in a study of blood T cells in healthy people across ages. TCRdb ran MiXCR on the 5' RACE reads and lists one entry per CDR3 protein. The table has about 970,000 distinct CDR3 sequences, 45% to 60% seen once. The sequencing sample was made of blood. These receptors all stem from a woman aged 60-75 years in good health. The CDR3 runs from the conserved cysteine through the conserved F or W. D genes are given only for firm matches. Clone sizes are given selectively: once, few, many, or a class where the clone is expanded.

j_call	v_call	d_call	clone_size	cdr3_aa	cdr3_nt
TRBJ2-1	TRBV20-1	NA	NA	CSARGSGGNGQFF	TGCAGTGCTAGGGGTAGCGGCGGGAATGGGCAGTTCTTC
TRBJ1-1	TRBV5-1	NA	few	CASSYDLSGADEAFF	TGCGCCAGCTCTTATGACCTTTCTGGGGCAGACGAAGCTTTCTTT
TRBJ2-1	TRBV20-1	TRBD1	NA	CSAPGQGYDEQFF	TGCAGTGCGCCGGGACAGGGGTACGATGAGCAGTTCTTC
TRBJ2-5	TRBV15	NA	few	CATSRVGGGRQETQYF	TGTGCCACCAGCAGAGTCGGGGGCGGCCGGCAAGAGACCCAGTACTTC
TRBJ1-4	TRBV7-2	NA	NA	CASSLGWATNEKLFF	TGTGCCAGCAGCTTAGGATGGGCAACTAATGAAAAACTGTTTTTT
TRBJ2-1	TRBV27	TRBD2	once	CASSSSGNSIGEQFF	TGTGCCAGCAGTTCTAGCGGGAATTCGATCGGTGAGCAGTTCTTC
TRBJ2-7	TRBV6-5	NA	NA	CASSYQKAYEQYF	TGTGCCAGCAGTTACCAGAAAGCCTACGAGCAGTACTTC
TRBJ2-5	TRBV6-5	NA	few	CASRLVSQETQYF	TGTGCCAGCAGACTAGTCAGCCAAGAGACCCAGTACTTC
TRBJ1-5	TRBV20-1	NA	NA	CSARDPLTSGNQPQHF	TGCAGTGCTAGAGATCCCCTGACTTCGGGCAATCAGCCCCAGCATTTT
TRBJ2-5	TRBV6-2/TRBV6-3	NA	NA	CASSRQIQETQYF	TGTGCCAGCAGTCGACAGATCCAAGAGACGCAGTACTTC
TRBJ2-7	TRBV6-2/TRBV6-3	NA	NA	CASIYLRVGEQYF	TGTGCCAGCATTTACCTGCGAGTCGGCGAGCAGTACTTC
TRBJ2-3	TRBV6-5	NA	NA	CASSYSRPPSTDTQYF	TGTGCCAGCAGTTACTCCCGACCACCTAGCACAGATACGCAGTATTTT
TRBJ1-1	TRBV4-3	TRBD1	NA	CASSLRDRGMNTEAFF	TGCGCCAGCAGCCTCCGGGACAGGGGGATGAACACTGAAGCTTTCTTT
TRBJ2-3	TRBV9	NA	NA	CASSVGTSRTDTQYF	TGTGCCAGCAGCGTCGGGACTTCCCGCACAGATACGCAGTATTTT
TRBJ1-2	TRBV6-5	NA	NA	CASRKPNNYGYTF	TGTGCCAGCAGGAAACCAAATAACTATGGCTACACCTTC
TRBJ1-5	TRBV6-2/TRBV6-3	NA	once	CASSYIRDLVQPQHF	TGTGCCAGCAGTTACATCAGGGATCTGGTTCAGCCCCAGCATTTT
TRBJ2-3	TRBV29-1	NA	few	CSVVGGGTDTQYF	TGCAGCGTTGTTGGCGGGGGCACAGATACGCAGTATTTT
TRBJ2-1	TRBV20-1	TRBD2	NA	CSARETSPYNEQFF	TGCAGTGCTAGAGAGACTAGCCCCTACAATGAGCAGTTCTTC
TRBJ2-5	TRBV6-5	TRBD2	NA	CASSPGLGGGTQYF	TGTGCCAGCAGTCCGGGACTAGGGGGGGGGACCCAGTACTTC
TRBJ2-7	TRBV7-2	NA	once	CASSVSDTYEQYF	TGTGCCAGCAGCGTAAGTGACACCTACGAGCAGTACTTC
TRBJ1-2	TRBV6-6	TRBD1	NA	CASSPPGQRLYGYTF	TGTGCCAGCAGCCCTCCGGGACAGCGGCTCTATGGCTACACCTTC
TRBJ1-5	TRBV4-1	NA	NA	CASSQLGLEQPQHF	TGCGCCAGCAGCCAATTGGGGTTGGAACAGCCCCAGCATTTT
TRBJ2-1	TRBV6-1	TRBD2	NA	CASSPPSGVVNEQFF	TGTGCCAGCAGCCCCCCTAGCGGGGTAGTTAATGAGCAGTTCTTC
TRBJ2-4	TRBV18	NA	few	CASSPMVAWPSRIQYF	TGTGCCAGCTCACCAATGGTAGCGTGGCCCTCGCGTATTCAGTACTTC